A single sample gave rise to the 26 T cell receptor beta chains below, sequenced in a study of blood T cell repertoires in COVID-19. The data were produced by immunoSEQ multiplex PCR, yet TCRdb's version contains in-frame clones alone and is incomplete. The data hold fewer than 250,000 clones, with just over 85% observed a single time. Sequencing used PBMCs or T cells enriched from blood (not recorded which). The source of these receptors is a woman between 40 and 55 years old with acute COVID-19.

V gene TRBV23-1 combines with J gene TRBJ2-1; 15 nucleotides match TRBD2. TRBV23-1 is designated an ORF whose function remains uncertain. There are 22 residues in the CDR3. Losses at the gene ends were 2 bases for V and 3 bases for J; bases not matched to a gene: 17. In nucleotides, the CDR3 is TGCGCCAGCAGTCAAGAGACCGGGACTAGCGGGAGGCTCCAAACAAACTACAATGAGCAGTTCTTC. Its protein product is CASSQETGTSGRLQTNYNEQFF.

This chain connects TRBV7-8 to TRBJ2-7; D perhaps matches TRBD2 (6 bases). In germline, CDR1 is SGHVS, CDR2 FQNEAQ. The CDR3 spans 13 residues. Trimming took 3 bases from V and 3 from J, leaving 9 bases between them. CDR3 loop: CASSLGLFYEQYF. The DNA of the CDR3 is TGTGCCAGCAGCTTGGGACTTTTCTACGAGCAGTACTTC.

A few counts support this clone. This chain joins TRBV7-2 and TRBJ1-5; TRBD1 agrees at 9 bases. V lost 5 bases to trimming and J lost 11 bases; unmatched junction nucleotides: 16. Germline V gene data show CDR1 as SGHTA and CDR2 as FQGNSA. This CDR3 region has 16 residues. The CDR3, as DNA: TGTGCCAGCAGCGATAACCGGGACAGGGCCATCTTATCCCAGCATTTT. This sequence encodes CASSDNRDRAILSQHF.

The chain joins TRBV18 to TRBJ2-7; D not resolved. Per the germline V gene, CDR1 is KGHSH and CDR2 is LQKENI. The CDR3 covers 14 residues. Trimming cost V 3 bases and J 0 bases, with 9 bases left between them. CDR3 nucleotide sequence: TGTGCCAGCTCACCCCCAGGATACTCCTACGAGCAGTACTTC. Translation gives CASSPPGYSYEQYF.

The V and J genes are TRBV7-3 and TRBJ2-1; TRBD2 matches at 9 bases. J lost 7 bases, V lost 5 bases, and 9 bases had no gene match. This CDR3 has 15 residues. Germline loops: CDR1 SGHTA, CDR2 FQGTGA. CDR3 loop: CASSPVAGAVNEQFF. The CDR3 region has the DNA TGTGCCAGCAGCCCAGTAGCGGGAGCGGTAAATGAGCAGTTCTTC.

This chain connects TRBV7-9 to TRBJ2-5; the D gene is possibly TRBD2 (5 bases). Germline CDR1 reads SEHNR; CDR2 reads FQNEAQ (reference sequence). The CDR3 length is 17 residues. V lost 5 bases and J 5 bases, leaving 24 bases between the germline ends. The CDR3 DNA sequence: TGTGCCAGCAGCGGCGCCGGCAGCGGAGGCCCGGTGGAGACCCAGTACTTC. The encoded protein is CASSGAGSGGPVETQYF.

V is TRBV28 and J is TRBJ2-7, with TRBD2 matching 11 bases. Germline values: CDR1 MDHEN, CDR2 SYDVKM. The length of the CDR3 is 15 residues. V lost 5 bases, J lost 12 bases, and 15 bases stayed unmatched. CDR3 nucleotides: TGTGCCAGCAGTCAAAAGCCGACTAGCGGGGTGGTAGTGTACTTC. This sequence encodes CASSQKPTSGVVVYF.

V is TRBV2 and J is TRBJ2-7, with TRBD1 as a possible D gene (6 bases). Germline V gives CDR1 SNHLY, CDR2 FYNNEI. V dropped 5 bases and J dropped 6 bases, with 11 bases sitting between them. The CDR3 runs 12 residues. CDR3 DNA sequence: TGTGCCAGCAGTCGGGACACCACCGAGCAGTACTTC. This sequence encodes CASSRDTTEQYF.

The chain is built from TRBV7-2 and TRBJ2-1, with a weak D call TRBD1 (6 bases). Germline CDR1 is SGHTA and CDR2 is FQGNSA. Trimming cost V 3 bases and J 5 bases, with 8 bases left between them. The CDR3 runs 13 residues. The CDR3 nucleotides read TGTGCCAGCAGCTTCAAGGGGGACAATGAGCAGTTCTTC. Its protein product is CASSFKGDNEQFF.

This chain uses TRBV5-8 with TRBJ2-3; 10 bases line up with TRBD2. There are 15 residues in the CDR3. Germline lookup yields CDR1 SGHTS and CDR2 YDEGEE. V dropped 0 bases and J dropped 4; count of bases not matched to a gene: 2. CDR3 sequence reads: CASSLGLAGADTQYF. The CDR3 DNA follows: TGTGCCAGCAGCTTGGGTCTAGCGGGAGCAGATACGCAGTATTTT.

There are a few counts of this clone. The CDR3 region has the DNA TGTGCCAGCAGCTTAGTGACTGATAGCTCCTACAATGAGCAGTTCTTC. Translation gives CASSLVTDSSYNEQFF. V and J are TRBV7-9 and TRBJ2-1; D not certain. V was pared by 1 base and J by 0 bases, with 10 bases between. The CDR3 extends over 16 amino acids. CDR1 is SEHNR and CDR2 is FQNEAQ in the germline V gene (reference sequence).

The gene calls are TRBV11-3 and TRBJ2-3; 7 positions agree with TRBD2. Germline V gene data show CDR1 as SGHNT and CDR2 as YENEEA. CDR3 size: 16 residues. Trimming removed 3 bases from V and 1 base from J; junction bases left unmatched: 7. CDR3 amino acids: CASSFAAGVGTDTQYF. For the CDR3, the DNA is TGTGCCAGCAGCTTTGCCGCGGGGGTGGGCACAGATACGCAGTATTTT.

The chain joins TRBV7-2 to TRBJ2-7; D may be TRBD1 (6 bases). V was cut by 3 bases and J by 3 bases, with 9 bases left in between. CDR1 and CDR2 (germline): SGHTA, FQGNSA. The CDR3 length is 13 residues. DNA of the CDR3: TGTGCCAGCAGCTTCGAGGGGGTCTACGAGCAGTACTTC. This sequence encodes CASSFEGVYEQYF.

The chain is built from TRBV7-9 and TRBJ2-6, with D unresolved. This CDR3 has 17 amino acids. Germline lookup yields CDR1 SEHNR and CDR2 FQNEAQ (reference sequence). Trimming stripped 5 bases from V and 1 base from J, with 15 bases between. The CDR3 loop is CASSPSTGQSGANVLTF. The CDR3 DNA reads as TGTGCCAGCAGCCCTTCGACGGGTCAGTCTGGGGCCAACGTCCTGACTTTC.

A few counts support this clone. This chain connects TRBV11-2 to TRBJ2-7; D perhaps matches TRBD2 (6 bases). The CDR3 covers 17 residues. The germline CDR1 and CDR2 sequences are SGHAT and FQNNGV. The V and J ends lost 5 bases and 4 bases respectively, with 24 bases between them. The CDR3, as DNA: TGTGCCAGCAGCCCCGTAGGGCCCCGGGAGCGGGCTTACGAGCAGTACTTC. It encodes CASSPVGPRERAYEQYF.

A remark on this clone: Other nucleotide sequences in the sample specify the same CDR3. The rearrangement uses TRBV14 and TRBJ2-5; no clear D. CDR1 is SGHDN, CDR2 FVKESK, per germline. Trimming left V 3 bases short and J 1 base short, with 6 bases between. The CDR3 consists of 13 residues. The CDR3 region is CASSQNSQETQYF. DNA of the CDR3: TGTGCCAGCAGCCAGAACAGCCAAGAGACCCAGTACTTC.

This chain joins TRBV7-2 and TRBJ1-2; D not certain. Germline assignment: CDR1 SGHTA and CDR2 FQGNSA. The CDR3 loop spans 13 amino acids. V dropped 1 base and J dropped 2 bases, with 5 bases sitting between them. Here the CDR3 DNA reads TGTGCCAGCAGCTTAGGCGGAAACTATGGCTACACCTTC. Amino acids: CASSLGGNYGYTF.

The chain has TRBV12-3 or TRBV12-4 and TRBJ2-5; D remains unclear. This CDR3 is 12 amino acids long. Between the trimmed V and J ends, which lost 5 bases and 5 bases, there was a span of 9 bases. DNA of the CDR3: TGTGCCAGCAGTCCTTCTGAGGAGACCCAGTACTTC. Amino acid sequence: CASSPSEETQYF.

The chain employs TRBV10-3 and TRBJ1-1; a possible D gene is TRBD1 (6 bases). CDR1 is ENHRY, CDR2 SYGVKD, per germline. The CDR3 runs 17 residues. V was trimmed by 2 bases and J by 0 bases, leaving 16 bases between them. Here the CDR3 DNA reads TGTGCCATCAGTGAGCCCGGCGGCCAGGGGTTGAACACTGAAGCTTTCTTT. Encoded protein: CAISEPGGQGLNTEAFF.

The rearrangement links TRBV18 to TRBJ2-3, with D perhaps TRBD1 (6 bases). CDR3 size: 14 residues. V was cut by 6 bases and J by 6 bases, with 16 bases left in between. The germline V gene encodes CDR1 KGHSH and CDR2 LQKENI. The CDR3 coding sequence is TGTGCCAGCTCGTCGTGGACAGATGAGGATACGCAGTATTTT. It translates to CASSSWTDEDTQYF. Filled out from reference TRBV18 and TRBJ2-3, the complete variable domain reads NAGVMQNPRHLVRRRGQEARLRCSPMKGHSHVYWYRQLPEEGLKFMVYLQKENIIDESGMPKERFSAEFPKEGPSILRIQQVVRGDSAAYFCASSSWTDEDTQYFGPGTRLTVL.

This sequence joins TRBV5-1 and TRBJ2-1; TRBD2 matches 8 bases. The trim removed 0 bases at V and 8 bases at J, leaving 10 bases unmatched. Germline V CDR1 and CDR2: SGHRS, YFSETQ. This CDR3 is 16 amino acids long. CDR3 nucleotide sequence: TGCGCCAGCAGCTTGGTTATGAGCGGGAGCGGGGATGAGCAGTTCTTC. It is translated as CASSLVMSGSGDEQFF.

Here the CDR3 DNA reads TGTGCCAGCAGCTACCACACGTACGAGCAGTACTTC. Its protein product is CASSYHTYEQYF. The chain carries TRBV7-2 and TRBJ2-7; the D is unclear. The CDR3 spans 12 residues. Trimming cost V 4 bases and J 4 bases, with 8 bases left between them. The germline gives CDR1 SGHTA, CDR2 FQGNSA.

Only one count was recorded for this clone. The J gene is TRBJ1-2, the V gene TRBV5-8, with D possibly TRBD1 on 6 matching bases. CDR3 length equals 16 residues. Germline CDR1 is SGHTS and CDR2 is YDEGEE. V lost 5 bases and J lost 4, with 21 bases in between. The CDR3 loop is CASRLEGTGSFYGYTF. The CDR3 DNA reads TGTGCCAGCAGACTGGAAGGAACAGGGAGCTTCTATGGCTACACCTTC.

The rearrangement uses TRBV27 and TRBJ2-1; TRBD2 aligns across 9 bases. V shed 2 bases, J shed 2 bases, and the junction held 4 bases outside the gene matches. Germline V gene sequence: CDR1 MNHEY, CDR2 SMNVEV (reference sequence). This CDR3 has 16 amino acids. CDR3 sequence reads: CASSLGGGRAYNEQFF. The CDR3 DNA follows: TGTGCCAGCAGTTTAGGGGGCGGGAGGGCCTACAATGAGCAGTTCTTC.

The V and J genes are TRBV11-3 and TRBJ1-1; D unresolved. This CDR3 is 16 amino acids long. V was clipped by 4 bases and J by 0 bases, with 15 bases between them. CDR1 SGHNT and CDR2 YENEEA come from the germline V gene. The CDR3 here is CASSSNQRRMNTEAFF. The CDR3 region has the DNA TGTGCCAGCAGCTCCAACCAGCGGCGGATGAACACTGAAGCTTTCTTT.

The rearrangement joins TRBV6-2 or TRBV6-3 to TRBJ2-1; unclear D gene. This CDR3 contains 16 residues. Germline CDR1 and CDR2: MNHEY and SVGEGT. Trimming pared 5 bases from V and 0 bases from J, leaving 14 bases between. The CDR3 nucleotides read TGTGCCAGCAGTCACCCCGTTCACAGCTCCTACAATGAGCAGTTCTTC. Translated: CASSHPVHSSYNEQFF.